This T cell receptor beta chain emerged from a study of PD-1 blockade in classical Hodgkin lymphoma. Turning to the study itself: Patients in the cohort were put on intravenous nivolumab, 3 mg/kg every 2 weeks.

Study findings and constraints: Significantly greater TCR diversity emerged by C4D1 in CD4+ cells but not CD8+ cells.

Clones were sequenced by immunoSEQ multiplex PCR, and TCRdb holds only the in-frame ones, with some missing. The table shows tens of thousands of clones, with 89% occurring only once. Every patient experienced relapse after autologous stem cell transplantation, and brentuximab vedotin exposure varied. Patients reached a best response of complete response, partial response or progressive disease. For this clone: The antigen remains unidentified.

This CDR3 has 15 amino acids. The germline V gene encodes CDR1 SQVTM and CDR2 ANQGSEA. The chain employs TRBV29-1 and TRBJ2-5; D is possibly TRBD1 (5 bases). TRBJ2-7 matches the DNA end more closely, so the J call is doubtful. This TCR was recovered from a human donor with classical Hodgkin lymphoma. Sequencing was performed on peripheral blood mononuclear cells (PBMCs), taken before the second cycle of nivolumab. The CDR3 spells CSVGPGGHSLSEQYF. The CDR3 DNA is TGCAGCGTAGGACCGGGCGGACATTCTTTATCCGAGCAGTACTTC.